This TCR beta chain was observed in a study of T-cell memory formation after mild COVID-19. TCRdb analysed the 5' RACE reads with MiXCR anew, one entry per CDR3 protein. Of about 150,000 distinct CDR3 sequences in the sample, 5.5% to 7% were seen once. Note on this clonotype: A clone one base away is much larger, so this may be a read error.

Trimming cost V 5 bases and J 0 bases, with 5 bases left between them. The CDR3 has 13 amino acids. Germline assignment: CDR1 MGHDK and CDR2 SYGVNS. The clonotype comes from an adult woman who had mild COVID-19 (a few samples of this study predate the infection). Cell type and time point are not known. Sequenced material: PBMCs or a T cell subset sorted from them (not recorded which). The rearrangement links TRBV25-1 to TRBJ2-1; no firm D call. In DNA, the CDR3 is TGTGCCAGCAGTAAGAGCTCCTACAATGAGCAGTTCTTC. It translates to CASSKSSYNEQFF.